The 26 T cell receptor beta chains in this list originate from one sample, sequenced in a study of T-cell reconstitution after alpha-beta-depleted transplantation in children. Unique molecular identifiers featured in how the TCRbeta library was prepared. TCRdb independently ran MiXCR on the PCR reads; one entry per CDR3 protein. This table holds approximately 250,000 distinct CDR3 sequences, approximately 9.9% found once. The sequencing used PBMCs from the stem cell graft donor, collected from the stem cell graft. Receptors were obtained from a human donor who donated a stem cell graft to a child with SCID.

The sample holds many counts of this clonotype. This chain joins TRBV29-1 and TRBJ2-3; 7 bases are a match to TRBD1. In germline, CDR1 is SQVTM, CDR2 ANQGSEA. The CDR3 sequence is 16 residues long. Germline trimming cut 2 bases from V and 2 bases from J; bases unmatched to any gene: 10. CDR3 amino acids: CSVENPRTGATDTQYF. In nucleotides, the CDR3 is TGCAGCGTTGAAAATCCCCGCACAGGGGCCACAGATACGCAGTATTTT.

This clonotype was counted ten times or more. V is TRBV10-3 and J is TRBJ2-5, with D tentatively TRBD1 or TRBD2 (6 bases each). Per the germline V gene, CDR1 is ENHRY and CDR2 is SYGVKD. Between the trimmed V and J ends, which lost 9 bases and 5 bases, there was a span of 16 bases. CDR3 length equals 13 residues. The CDR3 DNA reads as TGTGCCATATCCCACGGGGGCGGCGAGACCCAGTACTTC. Its translation is CAISHGGGETQYF.

This clonotype was recorded many times. J is TRBJ1-5 and V is TRBV5-1, with TRBD1 as a possible D gene (6 bases). Germline CDR1 SGHRS, CDR2 YFSETQ. The ends were cut back, 4 bases at V and 0 bases at J, with 14 bases in the middle. This CDR3 region has 16 residues. The CDR3: CASSVQGPYSNQPQHF. The CDR3 bases are TGCGCCAGCAGCGTACAGGGACCCTATAGCAATCAGCCCCAGCATTTT. The full variable domain, its missing parts supplied by reference TRBV5-1 and TRBJ1-5, is KAGVTQTPRYLIKTRGQQVTLSCSPISGHRSVSWYQQTPGQGLQFLFEYFSETQRNKGNFPGRFSGRQFSNSRSEMNVSTLELGDSALYLCASSVQGPYSNQPQHFGDGTRLSIL.

This clonotype has just a few counts. The V gene is TRBV27, the J gene TRBJ1-5; D may be TRBD1 (6 bases). The CDR3 contains 15 residues. Per the germline V gene, CDR1 is MNHEY and CDR2 is SMNVEV (reference sequence). Trimming removed 8 bases from V and 3 bases from J, with 17 bases in between. The CDR3 DNA follows: TGTGCCAGCGGCACGCTGGACAGTATCAATCAGCCCCAGCATTTT. Translated, it gives CASGTLDSINQPQHF.

The chain is built from TRBV27 and TRBJ1-4; TRBD1 might be the D (5 bases). Trimming removed 3 bases at V and 5 bases at J, with 22 bases between. The germline V gene encodes CDR1 MNHEY and CDR2 SMNVEV (reference sequence). CDR3 length: 18 residues. In DNA, the CDR3 is TGTGCCAGCAGTTTTTCCCCTCCCCTGCGGGGACTAAATGAAAAACTGTTTTTT. Protein sequence: CASSFSPPLRGLNEKLFF.

This clonotype was detected many times. This chain links TRBV9 with TRBJ2-2; the D is unclear. Per germline, CDR1 SGDLS and CDR2 YYNGEE. The CDR3 contains 14 residues. V lost 2 bases and J lost 6, with 11 bases in between. The CDR3 region is CASSVTGPPGELFF. Written as DNA, the CDR3 is TGTGCCAGCAGCGTCACCGGGCCTCCCGGGGAGCTGTTTTTT.

In its sample, this clonotype was seen many times. V and J are TRBV12-3 or TRBV12-4 and TRBJ2-1; D remains unclear. The CDR3 contains 11 residues. V was pared by 4 bases and J by 6 bases, with 4 bases between. CDR3 region: CASSWGNEQFF. The CDR3 DNA reads TGTGCCAGCAGTTGGGGCAATGAGCAGTTCTTC.

The sample holds many counts of this clonotype. The chain is built from TRBV20-1 and TRBJ1-1; D ambiguous. The CDR3 extends over 13 amino acids. Germline V CDR1 and CDR2: DFQATT, SNEGSKA (reference sequence). Trimming shortened V by 5 bases and J by 4 bases, and 14 bases separated the two germline ends. This CDR3 is CSAPRPGSTEAFF. For the CDR3, the DNA is TGCAGTGCTCCCCGTCCCGGGAGCACTGAAGCTTTCTTT.

This clonotype was detected ten times or more. The rearrangement uses TRBV11-2 and TRBJ1-2; the D gene is possibly TRBD1 (6 bases). There are 12 residues in the CDR3. Looked up from germline, CDR1 is SGHAT and CDR2 is FQNNGV. The V and J ends lost 5 bases and 7 bases respectively, with 11 bases between them. CDR3 region: CASSPTGSGYTF. CDR3 bases: TGTGCCAGCAGCCCCACAGGGAGTGGCTACACCTTC.

This clonotype was observed at least ten times. The V call is TRBV7-8, the J call TRBJ2-7; 9 positions agree with TRBD1. After removal of 2 bases from V and 5 bases from J, the junction contained 10 bases not matched to a gene. Germline V lookup: CDR1 SGHVS, CDR2 FQNEAQ. This CDR3 has 16 amino acids. The DNA of the CDR3 is TGTGCCAGCAGCTTACATCGACAGGGGGTTCCCGACGAGCAGTACTTC. It yields the protein CASSLHRQGVPDEQYF.

This clonotype was found many times. The chain couples TRBV12-3 or TRBV12-4 to TRBJ1-4, with D possibly TRBD1 on 5 matching bases. Trimming removed 3 bases from V and 5 bases from J, with 10 bases in between. The CDR3 runs to 14 residues. Here the CDR3 DNA reads TGTGCCAGCAGTTTCCGACGGGGGAATGAAAAACTGTTTTTT. It is translated as CASSFRRGNEKLFF.

On this clonotype: With a much larger clone just one base away, this may be a read error. V gene TRBV24-1 combines with J gene TRBJ2-1; no clear D. The ends were cut back, 6 bases at V and 0 bases at J, with 14 bases in the middle. Germline loops: CDR1 KGHDR, CDR2 SFDVKD. CDR3 length: 16 amino acids. CDR3 residues: CATSNSQRSSYNEQFF. The CDR3 region has the DNA TGTGCCACCAGTAATTCCCAGCGTAGCTCCTACAATGAGCAGTTCTTC.

At least ten counts were recorded for this clonotype. The chain joins TRBV7-9 to TRBJ2-3; the D is unclear. Germline CDR1 is SEHNR and CDR2 is FQNEAQ (reference sequence). The CDR3 has 14 residues. Trimming stripped 5 bases from V and 0 bases from J, with 9 bases between. CDR3 nucleotide sequence: TGTGCCAGCAGCACACACTTAAGCACAGATACGCAGTATTTT. Translation gives CASSTHLSTDTQYF.

This clonotype was observed many times. The rearrangement links TRBV2 to TRBJ1-1; 7 nucleotides agree with TRBD1. With V trimmed by 8 bases and J by 6 bases, 6 bases remained unmatched. The germline CDR1 and CDR2 sequences are SNHLY and FYNNEI. The CDR3 has 12 residues. CDR3 bases: TGTGCCAGCGGGACAGACCTAGCTGAAGCTTTCTTT. Residues: CASGTDLAEAFF. Combining the CDR3 with reference TRBV2 and TRBJ1-1 gives the whole variable domain EPEVTQTPSHQVTQMGQEVILRCVPISNHLYFYWYRQILGQKVEFLVSFYNNEISEKSEIFDDQFSVERPDGSNFTLKIRSTKLEDSAMYFCASGTDLAEAFFGQGTRLTVV.

This clonotype was found many times. The genes are TRBV5-6 and TRBJ2-5; D remains unclear. Trimming removed 1 base from V and 5 bases from J, with 9 bases in between. This CDR3 comprises 13 residues. Germline lookup yields CDR1 SGHDT and CDR2 YYEEEE. The CDR3 protein is CASSLSIAETQYF. Written as DNA, the CDR3 is TGTGCCAGCAGCTTGTCGATTGCGGAGACCCAGTACTTC.

This clonotype was detected many times. The chain links TRBV12-5 to TRBJ1-1; D call uncertain. Trimming shortened V by 1 base and J by 4 bases, and 7 bases separated the two germline ends. The CDR3 runs 13 residues. CDR1 LGHNT and CDR2 FRNRAP come from the germline V gene. CDR3 in amino acids: CASGLALSTEAFF. CDR3 DNA: TGTGCTAGTGGTTTGGCGCTCAGCACTGAAGCTTTCTTT.

Ten or more counts support this clonotype. The chain links TRBV20-1 to TRBJ1-2; D possibly corresponds to TRBD1 (5 bases). Trimming removed 0 bases at V and 3 bases at J, with 14 bases between. CDR1 and CDR2 (germline): DFQATT, SNEGSKA (reference sequence). The CDR3 loop spans 15 amino acids. For the CDR3, the DNA is TGCAGTGCTAGAGACCCGCAGGGAGTTGACTATGGCTACACCTTC. Translated, it gives CSARDPQGVDYGYTF.

This clonotype has more than one count but fewer than ten. This sequence joins TRBV2 and TRBJ2-5; D not resolved. Trimming shortened V by 7 bases and J by 1 base, and 16 bases separated the two germline ends. CDR3 length: 15 residues. Germline V CDR1 and CDR2: SNHLY, FYNNEI. The CDR3 nucleotides read TGTGCCAGCAACACAGATAACAACCCCCAAGAGACCCAGTACTTC. Protein: CASNTDNNPQETQYF.

Ten or more counts support this clonotype. This chain connects TRBV29-1 to TRBJ2-1, with 10 bases identical to TRBD2. V lost 1 base and J lost 0; bases outside the gene matches: 0. Per germline, CDR1 SQVTM and CDR2 ANQGSEA. This CDR3 region has 15 residues. The CDR3 DNA sequence: TGCAGCGTTGAAGCTAGCGGGGGCTCCTACAATGAGCAGTTCTTC. It yields the protein CSVEASGGSYNEQFF.

The chain combines TRBV20-1 with TRBJ1-1; 10 bases align to TRBD1. The CDR3 runs to 14 residues. Germline loops: CDR1 DFQATT, CDR2 SNEGSKA (reference sequence). After removal of 7 bases from V and 1 base from J, the junction contained 6 bases not matched to a gene. CDR3 nucleotide sequence: TGCAGTGGGCGACAGGGGGCAGGGAACACTGAAGCTTTCTTT. Protein product: CSGRQGAGNTEAFF.

In its sample, this clonotype was seen many times. V gene TRBV12-3 or TRBV12-4 combines with J gene TRBJ1-3, with 7 bases that match TRBD1. This CDR3 has 16 residues. Unmatched junction bases numbered 7, after V lost 5 bases and J lost 0 bases. DNA for the CDR3: TGTGCCAGCAGTAGACAGGGCCCTAGCTCTGGAAACACCATATATTTT. Residues: CASSRQGPSSGNTIYF.

This clonotype has ten or more counts. CDR3 DNA: TGTGCCAGCAGTCCCAAACTAGCGGGGGGGACGAATGAGCAGTTCTTC. Its protein product is CASSPKLAGGTNEQFF. The V call is TRBV27, the J call TRBJ2-1; TRBD2 agrees at 13 bases. V trimming: 5 bases; J trimming: 7 bases; junction bases outside the gene matches: 8. CDR1 MNHEY and CDR2 SMNVEV come from the germline V gene (reference sequence). The CDR3 has 16 residues.

Of note for this clonotype: A read error may be the cause here, since a much bigger clone is one base away. V is TRBV5-1 and J is TRBJ2-5; maybe TRBD2 (5 bases). Germline V gene data show CDR1 as SGHRS and CDR2 as YFSETQ. The CDR3 extends over 14 amino acids. CDR3 nucleotides: TGCGCCAGCACACCGTGGGGTAGCTGGGAGACCCAGCACTTC. It yields the protein CASTPWGSWETQHF.

This clonotype was detected many times. The V call is TRBV7-2, the J call TRBJ1-1; D is unclear. The germline gives CDR1 SGHTA, CDR2 FQGNSA. The CDR3 runs 14 residues. Between the trimmed V and J ends, which lost 1 base and 1 base, there was a span of 7 bases. CDR3 residues: CASSLGPGNTEAFF. In nucleotides, the CDR3 is TGTGCCAGCAGCTTAGGACCAGGGAACACTGAAGCTTTCTTT.

This clonotype was detected many times. The chain uses TRBV12-3 or TRBV12-4 and TRBJ2-2, with 13 nucleotides matching TRBD2. The length of the CDR3 is 17 residues. The V gene end was trimmed by 4 bases and the J gene end by 0 bases; junction bases not matched to a gene: 2. CDR3 DNA sequence: TGTGCCAGCAGTTCGGGACTAGCGGGGTCGAACACCGGGGAGCTGTTTTTT. It translates to CASSSGLAGSNTGELFF.

The rearrangement links TRBV18 to TRBJ2-1; no reliable D call. The CDR3 is 14 residues long. CDR1 is KGHSH, CDR2 LQKENI, per germline. Trimming cost V 2 bases and J 2 bases, with 7 bases left between them. CDR3 sequence reads: CASSPGSPYNEQFF. The CDR3 bases are TGTGCCAGCTCACCAGGGTCACCCTACAATGAGCAGTTCTTC.